The rows below give T cell receptor beta chains drawn from one sample of a study of blood T cell repertoires in COVID-19. This table comes from immunoSEQ multiplex PCR, and its TCRdb copy is limited to in-frame clones, with some not included. The sample holds about 49,000 clones, about 76% seen once. The sample comprised peripheral blood. Receptors were obtained from a man between 65 and 85 years old with active or convalescent COVID-19. Both conserved end residues are part of each CDR3. Each record gives: D gene, J gene, V gene, clone size, CDR3 protein, CDR3 DNA. D genes are given only for firm matches. The listing skips clone size in some rows; elsewhere it reads once, few, many or a size class.

- TRBJ1-5 TRBV18 - CASSPGGSGNQPQHF TGTGCCAGCTCACCAGGGGGGTCTGGCAATCAGCCCCAGCATTTT
TRBD1 TRBJ1-2 TRBV11-2 - CASSGWDRGDYGYTF TGTGCCAGCAGCGGATGGGACAGGGGCGACTATGGCTACACCTTC
TRBD2 TRBJ2-7 TRBV10-3 - CAISRTSYDEQYF TGTGCCATCAGCCGGACTAGCTACGATGAGCAGTACTTC
TRBD2 TRBJ2-1 TRBV19 - CASAGLGYNEQFF TGTGCCAGTGCGGGACTAGGTTACAATGAGCAGTTCTTC
- TRBJ1-5 TRBV2 - CASSPYEYDQPQHF TGTGCCAGCAGTCCTTACGAGTACGATCAGCCCCAGCATTTT
- TRBJ1-2 TRBV7-3 - CASSLNAQTYGYTF TGTGCCAGCAGCTTAAACGCACAGACCTATGGCTACACCTTC
TRBD2 TRBJ2-1 TRBV3-1/TRBV3-2 - CASSPRTSGPLNEQFF TGTGCCAGCAGCCCCCGGACTAGCGGGCCCCTGAATGAGCAGTTCTTC
- TRBJ2-3 TRBV27 - CASTQQDPSTDTQYF TGTGCCAGCACCCAACAGGACCCTTCCACAGATACGCAGTATTTT
- TRBJ2-2 TRBV5-4 - CASSLVQGTGELFF TGTGCCAGCAGCTTGGTGCAGGGAACCGGGGAGCTGTTTTTT
TRBD1 TRBJ1-6 TRBV27 few CASSGARGYSPLHF TGTGCCAGCAGTGGGGCCAGGGGGTATTCACCCCTCCACTTT
TRBD1 TRBJ1-1 TRBV5-1 - CASRGQGAQAFF TGCGCCAGCAGAGGACAGGGGGCGCAAGCTTTCTTT
- TRBJ1-1 TRBV4-2 once CASSPQRMNTEAFF TGTGCCAGCAGCCCCCAGCGCATGAACACTGAAGCTTTCTTT
TRBD1 TRBJ2-3 TRBV5-1 - CASRDRGTDTQYF TGCGCCAGCCGGGACAGGGGTACAGATACGCAGTATTTT
TRBD2 TRBJ2-2 TRBV10-3 - CAISESGLAGVTGELFF TGTGCCATCAGTGAGTCGGGACTAGCGGGAGTCACCGGGGAGCTGTTTTTT
TRBD1 TRBJ1-2 TRBV7-2 - CASSSETGWGYGYTF TGTGCCAGCAGCAGTGAGACAGGGTGGGGCTATGGCTACACCTTC
TRBD2 TRBJ2-5 TRBV24-1 - CATSDIRTSRETQYF TGTGCCACCAGTGATATAAGGACTAGCCGCGAGACCCAGTACTTC
- TRBJ1-5 TRBV28 - CASSLAGSNQPQHF TGTGCCAGCAGTTTAGCGGGTTCTAATCAGCCCCAGCATTTT
- TRBJ2-5 TRBV7-2 - CASSLVALAQETQYF TGTGCCAGCAGCTTAGTGGCCCTAGCGCAAGAGACCCAGTACTTC
TRBD2 TRBJ2-7 TRBV7-2 - CASSFASGLAGSFLRYF TGTGCCAGCAGCTTCGCATCGGGACTAGCGGGAAGCTTTCTTAGGTACTTC
TRBD2 TRBJ2-5 TRBV10-3 - CAISESAGGPETQYF TGTGCCATCAGTGAGTCAGCGGGAGGGCCGGAGACCCAGTACTTC
- TRBJ2-7 TRBV3-1/TRBV3-2 - CASSQDTYSYEQYF TGTGCCAGCAGCCAAGACACTTACTCCTACGAGCAGTACTTC
- TRBJ1-2 TRBV12-3/TRBV12-4 - CASSSWRGYGYTF TGTGCCAGCAGTTCATGGAGAGGGTATGGCTACACCTTC
- TRBJ1-3 TRBV7-2 - CASSIARERGGNTIYF TGTGCCAGCAGCATAGCCCGGGAAAGAGGTGGAAACACCATATATTTT
- TRBJ1-1 TRBV28 - CASTLTGQILGAFF TGTGCCAGCACCTTGACAGGACAAATCTTGGGAGCTTTCTTT
- TRBJ2-1 TRBV5-6 - CASSLRRSYNEQFF TGTGCCAGCAGCTTGCGGCGGAGTTACAATGAGCAGTTCTTC
- TRBJ1-1 TRBV12-3/TRBV12-4 - CASSLSGNTEAFF TGTGCCAGCAGTTTATCGGGGAACACTGAAGCTTTCTTT
- TRBJ1-2 TRBV2 - CASRTVYDGYTF TGTGCCAGCAGAACAGTTTATGATGGCTACACCTTC
TRBD1 TRBJ1-1 TRBV24-1 - CATSGTGEVGANTEAFF TGTGCCACCAGTGGTACAGGGGAAGTGGGTGCGAACACTGAAGCTTTCTTT
TRBD1 TRBJ1-5 TRBV10-3 - CAISDTGEANQPQHF TGTGCCATCAGCGATACAGGGGAGGCAAATCAGCCCCAGCATTTT
- TRBJ2-7 TRBV12-3/TRBV12-4 - CAIGWRGSYEQYF TGTGCCATTGGTTGGAGAGGATCCTACGAGCAGTACTTC
- TRBJ2-6 TRBV5-1 - CASSLELSGANVLTF TGCGCCAGCAGCTTGGAACTCTCTGGGGCCAACGTCCTGACTTTC
- TRBJ1-4 TRBV29-1 - CSASMGGTTNEKLFF TGCAGCGCATCAATGGGGGGAACAACTAATGAAAAACTGTTTTTT
TRBD2 TRBJ2-2 TRBV28 - CASTGRGLNTGELFF TGTGCCAGCACGGGGAGGGGTCTTAACACCGGGGAGCTGTTTTTT
TRBD2 TRBJ2-5 TRBV18 - CASSRGGAEETQYF TGTGCCAGCTCGCGCGGGGGGGCCGAGGAGACCCAGTACTTC
TRBD2 TRBJ2-3 TRBV7-2 - CASSLPGTSITDTQYF TGTGCCAGCAGCTTACCCGGGACTAGCATAACAGATACGCAGTATTTT
- TRBJ2-3 TRBV2 - CASSEAGGARNTDTQYF TGTGCCAGCAGTGAAGCGGGGGGGGCTCGCAACACAGATACGCAGTATTTT
TRBD2 TRBJ2-3 TRBV9 few CASSPSGGDTQYF TGTGCCAGCAGCCCCAGCGGGGGAGATACGCAGTATTTT
TRBD1 TRBJ2-7 TRBV2 few CASSVRTGEGEQYF TGTGCCAGCAGTGTGAGGACAGGGGAGGGCGAGCAGTACTTC
- TRBJ2-7 TRBV7-9 - CASRSTRVPHTYEQYF TGTGCCAGCAGATCAACCAGGGTACCCCACACCTACGAGCAGTACTTC
TRBD2 TRBJ2-3 TRBV9 once CASSVGSGSTDTQYF TGTGCCAGCAGCGTTGGTAGCGGGAGTACAGATACGCAGTATTTT
- TRBJ2-3 TRBV24-1 - CATSRYGTGAGRDTQYF TGTGCCACCAGTCGGTATGGAACAGGGGCGGGAAGAGATACGCAGTATTTT
TRBD2 TRBJ2-3 TRBV6-2/TRBV6-3 - CASSYSGLAGVPDTQYF TGTGCCAGCAGTTACTCGGGACTAGCGGGAGTCCCAGATACGCAGTATTTT
- TRBJ1-1 TRBV7-2 few CASSLDSGQGILNTEAFF TGTGCCAGCAGCTTAGATTCAGGGCAGGGGATTCTGAACACTGAAGCTTTCTTT
- TRBJ1-6 TRBV6-7 - CASKFRGMDGFFTLHF TGTGCCAGCAAATTCAGAGGGATGGATGGATTTTTCACCCTCCACTTT
- TRBJ2-7 TRBV28 few CASSPDRTSYEQYF TGTGCCAGCAGTCCCGACAGGACCTCCTACGAGCAGTACTTC
- TRBJ1-5 TRBV6-5 - CATIPTFFGSQPQHF TGTGCCACCATACCGACCTTCTTTGGGAGTCAGCCCCAGCATTTT
- TRBJ2-7 TRBV30 - CAWSVKRAPSYEQYF TGTGCCTGGAGTGTAAAGCGGGCACCCTCCTACGAGCAGTACTTC
TRBD1 TRBJ2-3 TRBV4-3 - CASSPTDRGRADTQYF TGCGCCAGCAGCCCTACGGACAGGGGACGTGCAGATACGCAGTATTTT